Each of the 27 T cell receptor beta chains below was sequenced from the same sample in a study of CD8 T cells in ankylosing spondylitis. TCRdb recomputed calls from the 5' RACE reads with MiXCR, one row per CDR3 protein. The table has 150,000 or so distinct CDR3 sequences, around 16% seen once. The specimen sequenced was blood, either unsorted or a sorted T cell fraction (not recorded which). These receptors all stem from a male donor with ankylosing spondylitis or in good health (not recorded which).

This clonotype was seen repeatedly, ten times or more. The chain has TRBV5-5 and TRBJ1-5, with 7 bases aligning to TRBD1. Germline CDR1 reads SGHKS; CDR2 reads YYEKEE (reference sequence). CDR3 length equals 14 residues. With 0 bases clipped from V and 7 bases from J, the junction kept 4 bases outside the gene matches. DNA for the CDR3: TGTGCCAGCAGCTTGGGGACAGGTGGCCAGCCCCAGCATTTT. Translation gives CASSLGTGGQPQHF.

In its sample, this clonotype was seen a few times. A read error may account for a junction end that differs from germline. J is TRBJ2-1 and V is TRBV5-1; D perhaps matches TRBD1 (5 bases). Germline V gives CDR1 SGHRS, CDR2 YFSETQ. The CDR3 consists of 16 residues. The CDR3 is CVSSPQGSSLYNEQFF. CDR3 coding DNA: TGCGTCAGCAGCCCCCAGGGATCGTCCCTCTACAATGAGCAGTTCTTC.

CDR3 sequence: CASSLAAQLSTDTQYF. CDR3 in DNA: TGCGCCAGCAGCTTGGCCGCCCAACTCAGCACAGATACGCAGTATTTT. The J gene is TRBJ2-3, the V gene TRBV5-1; D gene unclear. This CDR3 is 16 amino acids long. With 0 bases removed from V and 0 bases from J, the gap between germline ends came to 11 bases. Germline V gene data show CDR1 as SGHRS and CDR2 as YFSETQ.

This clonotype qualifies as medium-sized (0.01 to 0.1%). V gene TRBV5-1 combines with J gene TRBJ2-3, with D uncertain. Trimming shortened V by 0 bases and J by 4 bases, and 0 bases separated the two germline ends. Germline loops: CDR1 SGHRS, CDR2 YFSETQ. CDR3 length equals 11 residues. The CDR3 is CASSLADTQYF. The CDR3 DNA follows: TGCGCCAGCAGCTTGGCAGATACGCAGTATTTT.

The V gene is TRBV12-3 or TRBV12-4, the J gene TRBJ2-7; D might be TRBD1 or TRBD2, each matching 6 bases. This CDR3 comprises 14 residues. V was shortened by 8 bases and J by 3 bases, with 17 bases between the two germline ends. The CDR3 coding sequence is TGTGCCAGCCGACCTCTGGGGGGCTTCTACGAGCAGTACTTC. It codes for CASRPLGGFYEQYF.

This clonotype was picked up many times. The CDR3 coding sequence is TGTGCCAGCAGTACTCCAGGACTAGCGGGGAGCACAGATACGCAGTATTTT. It yields the protein CASSTPGLAGSTDTQYF. This chain links TRBV28 with TRBJ2-3; TRBD2 aligns across 12 bases. This CDR3 contains 17 residues. Per the germline V gene, CDR1 is MDHEN and CDR2 is SYDVKM. V lost 5 bases and J lost 0; bases outside the gene matches: 6.

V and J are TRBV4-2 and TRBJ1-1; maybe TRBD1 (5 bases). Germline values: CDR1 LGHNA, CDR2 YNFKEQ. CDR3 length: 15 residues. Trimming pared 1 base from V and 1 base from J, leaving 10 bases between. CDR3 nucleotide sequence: TGTGCCAGCAGCCAAGGGAGGACATCGAACACTGAAGCTTTCTTT. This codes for CASSQGRTSNTEAFF.

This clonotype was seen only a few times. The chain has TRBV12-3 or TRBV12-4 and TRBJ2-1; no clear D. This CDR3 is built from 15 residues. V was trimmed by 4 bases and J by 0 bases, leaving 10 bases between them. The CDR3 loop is CASSWETSSYNEQFF. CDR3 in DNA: TGTGCCAGCAGTTGGGAAACGAGCTCCTACAATGAGCAGTTCTTC.

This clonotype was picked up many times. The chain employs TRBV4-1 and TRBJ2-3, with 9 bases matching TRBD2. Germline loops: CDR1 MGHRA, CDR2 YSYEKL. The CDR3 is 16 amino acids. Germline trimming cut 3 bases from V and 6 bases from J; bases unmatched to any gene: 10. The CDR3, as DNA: TGCGCCAGCAGCCATTCTTCGGGACTAGCATCGGATACGCAGTATTTT. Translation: CASSHSSGLASDTQYF.

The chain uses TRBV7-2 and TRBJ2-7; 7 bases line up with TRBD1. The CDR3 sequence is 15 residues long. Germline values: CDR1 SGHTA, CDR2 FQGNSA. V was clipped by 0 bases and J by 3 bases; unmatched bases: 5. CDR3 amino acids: CASSLAQRDSYEQYF. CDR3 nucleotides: TGTGCCAGCAGCTTAGCCCAACGGGACAGCTACGAGCAGTACTTC.

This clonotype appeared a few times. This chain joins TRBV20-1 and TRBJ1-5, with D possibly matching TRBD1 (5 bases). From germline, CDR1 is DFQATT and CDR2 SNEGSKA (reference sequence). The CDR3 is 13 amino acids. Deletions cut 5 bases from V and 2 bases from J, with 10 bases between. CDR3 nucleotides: TGCAGTGCTCGCGGGACGCGCAATCAGCCCCAGCATTTT. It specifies CSARGTRNQPQHF.

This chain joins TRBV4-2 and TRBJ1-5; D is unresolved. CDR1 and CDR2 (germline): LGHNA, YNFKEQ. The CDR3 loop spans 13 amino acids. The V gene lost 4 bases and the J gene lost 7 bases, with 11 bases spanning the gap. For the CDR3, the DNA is TGTGCCAGCAGCCCTGGAAGGGAGCAGCCCCAGCATTTT. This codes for CASSPGREQPQHF.

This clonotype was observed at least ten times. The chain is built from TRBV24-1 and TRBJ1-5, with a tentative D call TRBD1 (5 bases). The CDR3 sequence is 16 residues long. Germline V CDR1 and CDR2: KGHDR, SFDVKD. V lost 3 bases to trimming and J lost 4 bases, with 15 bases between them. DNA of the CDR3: TGTGCCACCAGTGATCCCCGGGGAGGGGAGAATCAGCCCCAGCATTTT. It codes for CATSDPRGGENQPQHF.

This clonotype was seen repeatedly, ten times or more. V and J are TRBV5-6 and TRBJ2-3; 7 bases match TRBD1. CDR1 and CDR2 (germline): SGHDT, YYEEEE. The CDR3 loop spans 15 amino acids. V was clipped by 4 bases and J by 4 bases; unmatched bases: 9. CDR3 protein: CASSLRQGWSDTQYF. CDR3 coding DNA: TGTGCCAGCAGCCTTCGACAGGGATGGTCAGATACGCAGTATTTT.

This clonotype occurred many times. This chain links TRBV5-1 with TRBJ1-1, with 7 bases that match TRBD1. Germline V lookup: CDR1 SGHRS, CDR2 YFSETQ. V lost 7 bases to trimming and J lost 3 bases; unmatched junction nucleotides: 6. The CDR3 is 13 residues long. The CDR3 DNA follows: TGCGCCAGCGGTAGGGGGCGAGACACTGAAGCTTTCTTT. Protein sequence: CASGRGRDTEAFF. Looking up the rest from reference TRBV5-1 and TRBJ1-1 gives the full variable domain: KAGVTQTPRYLIKTRGQQVTLSCSPISGHRSVSWYQQTPGQGLQFLFEYFSETQRNKGNFPGRFSGRQFSNSRSEMNVSTLELGDSALYLCASGRGRDTEAFFGQGTRLTVV.

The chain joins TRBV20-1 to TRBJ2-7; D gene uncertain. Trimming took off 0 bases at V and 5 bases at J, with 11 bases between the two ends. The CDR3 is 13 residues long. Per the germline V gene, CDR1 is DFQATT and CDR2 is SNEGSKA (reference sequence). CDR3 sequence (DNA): TGCAGTGCTAGAGAAAGAAGGGCTGACGAGCAGTACTTC. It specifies CSARERRADEQYF.

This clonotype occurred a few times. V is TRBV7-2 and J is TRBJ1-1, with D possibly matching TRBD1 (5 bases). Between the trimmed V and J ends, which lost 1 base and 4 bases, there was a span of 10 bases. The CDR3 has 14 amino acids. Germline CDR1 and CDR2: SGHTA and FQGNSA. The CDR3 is CASSLDGAITEAFF. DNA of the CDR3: TGTGCCAGCAGCTTAGACGGGGCGATCACTGAAGCTTTCTTT.

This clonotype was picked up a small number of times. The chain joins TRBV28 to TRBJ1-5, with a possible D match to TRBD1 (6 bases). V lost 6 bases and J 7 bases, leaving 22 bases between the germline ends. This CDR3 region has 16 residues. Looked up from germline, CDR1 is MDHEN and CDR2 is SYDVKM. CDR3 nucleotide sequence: TGTGCCAGCAGGTCCCTCAGGCAGGGGCTTGGGCAGCCCCAGCATTTT. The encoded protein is CASRSLRQGLGQPQHF.

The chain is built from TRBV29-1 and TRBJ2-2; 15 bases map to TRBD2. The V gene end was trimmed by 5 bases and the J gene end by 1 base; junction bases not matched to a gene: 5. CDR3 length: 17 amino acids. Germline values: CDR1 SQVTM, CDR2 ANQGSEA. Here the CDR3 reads CSVILGLAGGNTGELFF. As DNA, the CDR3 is TGCAGCGTTATCCTGGGACTAGCGGGAGGGAACACCGGGGAGCTGTTTTTT.

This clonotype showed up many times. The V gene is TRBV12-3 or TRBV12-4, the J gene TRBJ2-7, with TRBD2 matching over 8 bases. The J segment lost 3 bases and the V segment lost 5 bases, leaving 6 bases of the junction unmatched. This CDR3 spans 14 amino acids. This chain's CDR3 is CASSPSGGRYEQYF. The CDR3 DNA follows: TGTGCCAGCAGTCCCTCGGGGGGGCGCTACGAGCAGTACTTC.

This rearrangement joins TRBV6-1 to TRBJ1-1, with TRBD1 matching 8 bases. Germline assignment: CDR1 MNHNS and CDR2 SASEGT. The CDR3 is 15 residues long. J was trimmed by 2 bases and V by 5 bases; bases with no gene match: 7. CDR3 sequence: CASSKRQGFNTEAFF. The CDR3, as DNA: TGTGCCAGCAGTAAAAGACAGGGGTTTAACACTGAAGCTTTCTTT.

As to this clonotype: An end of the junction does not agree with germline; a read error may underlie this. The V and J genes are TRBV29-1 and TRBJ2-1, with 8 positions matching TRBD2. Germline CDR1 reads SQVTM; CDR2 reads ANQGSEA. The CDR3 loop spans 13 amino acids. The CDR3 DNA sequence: TGCAGCGTCGAAGCGGGGGCCTACAATGAGCAGTTCTTC. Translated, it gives CSVEAGAYNEQFF.

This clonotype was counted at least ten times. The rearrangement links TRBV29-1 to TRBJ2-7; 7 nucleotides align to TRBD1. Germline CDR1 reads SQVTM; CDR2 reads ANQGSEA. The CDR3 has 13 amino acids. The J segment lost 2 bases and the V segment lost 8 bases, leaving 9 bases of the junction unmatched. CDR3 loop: CSTRTGNTYEQYF. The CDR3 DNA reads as TGCAGCACCCGGACAGGTAACACCTACGAGCAGTACTTC.

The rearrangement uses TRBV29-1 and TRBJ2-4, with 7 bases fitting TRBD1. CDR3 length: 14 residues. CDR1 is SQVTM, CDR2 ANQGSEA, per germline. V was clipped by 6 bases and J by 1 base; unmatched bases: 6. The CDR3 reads CSVTQGMAKNIQYF. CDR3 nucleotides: TGCAGCGTCACACAGGGGATGGCCAAAAACATTCAGTACTTC.

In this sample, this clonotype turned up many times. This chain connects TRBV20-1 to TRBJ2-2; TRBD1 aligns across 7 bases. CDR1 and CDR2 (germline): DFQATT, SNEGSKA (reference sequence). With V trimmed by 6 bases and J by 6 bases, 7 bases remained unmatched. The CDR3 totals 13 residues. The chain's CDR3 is CSARGTEAGELFF. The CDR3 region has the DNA TGCAGTGCCAGGGGGACAGAAGCCGGGGAGCTGTTTTTT.

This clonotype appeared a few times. The CDR3 reads CASSFGPEEPQHF. The CDR3 DNA follows: TGTGCCAGCAGCTTCGGACCCGAGGAGCCCCAGCATTTT. The genes are TRBV5-4 and TRBJ1-5; D unresolved. V was pared by 2 bases and J by 8 bases, with 11 bases between. The CDR3 covers 13 residues. The germline V gene encodes CDR1 SGHNT and CDR2 YYREEE (reference sequence).

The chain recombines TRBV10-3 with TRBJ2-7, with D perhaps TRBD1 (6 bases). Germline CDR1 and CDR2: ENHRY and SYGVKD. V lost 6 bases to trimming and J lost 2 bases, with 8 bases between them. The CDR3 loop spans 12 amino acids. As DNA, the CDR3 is TGTGCCATCAGCGGACAGACCTACGAGCAGTACTTC. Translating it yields CAISGQTYEQYF.